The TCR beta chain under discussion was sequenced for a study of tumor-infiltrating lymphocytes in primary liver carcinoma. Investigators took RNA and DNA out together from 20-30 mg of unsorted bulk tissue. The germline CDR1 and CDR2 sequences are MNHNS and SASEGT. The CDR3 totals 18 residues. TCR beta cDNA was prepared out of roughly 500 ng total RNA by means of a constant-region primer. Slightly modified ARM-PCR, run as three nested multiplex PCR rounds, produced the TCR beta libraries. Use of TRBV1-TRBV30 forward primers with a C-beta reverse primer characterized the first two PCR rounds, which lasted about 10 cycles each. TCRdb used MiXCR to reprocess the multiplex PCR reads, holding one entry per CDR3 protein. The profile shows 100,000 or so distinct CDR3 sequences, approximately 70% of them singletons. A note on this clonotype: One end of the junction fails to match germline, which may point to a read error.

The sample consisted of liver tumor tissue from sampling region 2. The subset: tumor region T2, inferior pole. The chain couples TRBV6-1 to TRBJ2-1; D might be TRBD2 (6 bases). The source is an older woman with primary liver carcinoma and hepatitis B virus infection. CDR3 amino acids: CASSPHIGSGGTDNDQFF. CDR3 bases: TGTGCCAGTAGCCCCCACATCGGTAGCGGCGGAACAGACAATGACCAGTTCTTC.